The clone carrying this T cell receptor (beta chain) was found once. The data were produced by immunoSEQ multiplex PCR, yet TCRdb's version contains in-frame clones alone and is incomplete. The sample consists of 150,000 to 200,000 clones, over 85% of them appearing once. The source of the sample is a study of blood T cell repertoires in COVID-19. Trimming took 5 bases from V and 12 from J, leaving 23 bases between them. Germline CDR1 reads SGHTA; CDR2 reads FQGNSA. This CDR3 is 16 amino acids long. This chain links TRBV7-2 with TRBJ1-6; tentative D call: TRBD1 (5 bases). This clonotype originated in a woman in her forties or fifties with acute or convalescent COVID-19. The specimen sequenced was peripheral blood. DNA for the CDR3: TGTGCCAGCAGCCACCCTCCCCGGGGGATACAAGAACCCCTCCACTTT. Translating it yields CASSHPPRGIQEPLHF.